The 24 T cell receptor beta chains reported below all come from one sample, sequenced in a study of breast tumors, draining lymph nodes, adjacent tissues. Breast cancer patients provided tissue from their axillary draining lymph nodes. TCRdb reprocessed the multiplex PCR reads via MiXCR and lists one record per CDR3 protein. The data contain 84,000 or so distinct CDR3 sequences, 25% to 35% of them seen just once; the ten biggest clones take up roughly 7.3%. The source material was axillary lymph node tissue. The receptors were sampled from a female donor with breast cancer. Some clones in this sample may be carry-over from other donors' samples.

This clonotype was found many times. The rearrangement joins TRBV19 to TRBJ2-5, with D uncertain. The germline V gene has CDR1 LNHDA and CDR2 SQIVND (reference sequence). There are 13 residues in the CDR3. V lost 6 bases, J lost 2 bases, and 10 bases lay in between. CDR3 nucleotide sequence: TGTGCCAGTAGGGGCCCTCTACAAGAGACCCAGTACTTC. Its protein product is CASRGPLQETQYF.

The chain recombines TRBV12-3 or TRBV12-4 with TRBJ1-2, with 9 bases lining up with TRBD1. There are 12 residues in the CDR3. The V segment lost 6 bases and the J segment 7 bases; nucleotides outside the gene matches: 3. The CDR3 region has the DNA TGTGCCAGCAGCACGGGACAGGGTGGCTACACCTTC. As protein: CASSTGQGGYTF.

This clonotype showed up many times. The V and J genes are TRBV20-1 and TRBJ2-6; 7 positions match TRBD1. Unmatched junction bases numbered 0, after V lost 2 bases and J lost 2 bases. Germline CDR1 reads DFQATT; CDR2 reads SNEGSKA (reference sequence). The CDR3 spans 14 residues. The CDR3 is CSARQGAGANVLTF. In nucleotides, the CDR3 is TGCAGTGCTAGACAGGGGGCTGGGGCCAACGTCCTGACTTTC.

This clonotype came up many times. This chain connects TRBV19 to TRBJ2-2; TRBD2 agrees at 11 bases. V lost 6 bases, J lost 8 bases, and 14 bases stayed unmatched. The germline V gene has CDR1 LNHDA and CDR2 SQIVND (reference sequence). The CDR3 is 17 residues long. Here the CDR3 DNA reads TGTGCCAGTAGCCAACCGGGACTAGCGGCCCCCAGGGGGGAGCTGTTTTTT. It encodes CASSQPGLAAPRGELFF. The entire variable domain, with the rest obtained from reference TRBV19 and TRBJ2-2, is as follows: DGGITQSPKYLFRKEGQNVTLSCEQNLNHDAMYWYRQDPGQGLRLIYYSQIVNDFQKGDIAEGYSVSREKKESFPLTVTSAQKNPTAFYLCASSQPGLAAPRGELFFGEGSRLTVL.

Details on this clonotype: The junction departs from germline at one end; a sequencing error may be responsible. The chain links TRBV6-5 to TRBJ2-3, with TRBD1 matching 12 bases. The CDR3 sequence is 17 residues long. Germline V gene data show CDR1 as MNHEY and CDR2 as SVGAGI. The CDR3 DNA sequence: TGTGCCAGCAGTTACGGCTTCGGGACAGGGGGCACAGATACGCAGTGTTTT. This codes for CASSYGFGTGGTDTQCF.

This clonotype was detected ten times or more. Just one base apart from a much larger clone, this may be a read error. The chain uses TRBV20-1 and TRBJ2-7; 7 nucleotides match TRBD2. Germline lookup yields CDR1 DFQATT and CDR2 SNEGSKA (reference sequence). V shed 5 bases, J shed 1 base, and the junction held 14 bases outside the gene matches. The CDR3 consists of 16 residues. CDR3: CSALGEGSGTSYEQYF. The CDR3 DNA reads TGCAGTGCTTTGGGAGAGGGGAGCGGGACTTCCTACGAGCAGTACTTC.

This clonotype came up a few times. The chain carries TRBV20-1 and TRBJ1-5; D remains ambiguous. The CDR3 consists of 13 residues. Germline V CDR1 and CDR2: DFQATT, SNEGSKA (reference sequence). Trimming cost V 4 bases and J 5 bases, with 12 bases left between them. The CDR3 nucleotides read TGCAGTGCTATCCCATTCCCGGATCAGCCCCAGCATTTT. Amino acids: CSAIPFPDQPQHF.

This clonotype was seen ten or more times. The V call is TRBV7-6, the J call TRBJ2-7, with D tentatively TRBD2 (7 bases). The CDR3 consists of 14 residues. V lost 1 base and J 4 bases, leaving 11 bases between the germline ends. Germline V gives CDR1 SGHVS, CDR2 FNYEAQ. CDR3 amino acids: CASSLGGGGYEQYF. CDR3 sequence (DNA): TGTGCCAGCAGCTTAGGAGGGGGAGGGTACGAGCAGTACTTC.

This clonotype was counted ten times or more. The CDR3 nucleotides are TGTGCCAGCAGTCTCACGGGGTTCTACGAGCAGTACTTC. Translating gives CASSLTGFYEQYF. The chain employs TRBV27 and TRBJ2-7, with D perhaps matching TRBD2 (5 bases). Looked up from germline, CDR1 is MNHEY and CDR2 is SMNVEV (reference sequence). The V and J ends lost 5 bases and 3 bases respectively, with 11 bases between them. The CDR3 length is 13 residues.

This clonotype was detected ten times or more. The J gene is TRBJ2-1, the V gene TRBV19, with D perhaps being TRBD1 or TRBD2 (5 bases each). Germline CDR1 LNHDA, CDR2 SQIVND (reference sequence). V lost 3 bases to trimming and J lost 4 bases, with 13 bases between them. The CDR3 runs to 15 residues. The CDR3 bases are TGTGCCAGTAGTATCGAGCAGGGAGCTTACAATGAGCAGTTCTTC. Translated: CASSIEQGAYNEQFF.

As regards this clonotype: A read error is likely, as this CDR3 ends without the conserved phenylalanine or tryptophan. The chain combines TRBV25-1 with TRBJ1-6; D gene uncertain. The CDR3 extends over 13 amino acids. The germline V and J ends were trimmed by 5 bases and 5 bases, with 7 bases remaining between them. Germline lookup yields CDR1 MGHDK and CDR2 SYGVNS. The CDR3: CASSWDNNSPLHS. Written as DNA, the CDR3 is TGTGCCAGCAGTTGGGATAATAATTCACCCCTCCACTCC.

This clonotype was counted ten times or more. The chain employs TRBV10-2 and TRBJ1-3; TRBD1 might be the D (6 bases). V dropped 4 bases and J dropped 2 bases, with 6 bases sitting between them. Germline assignment: CDR1 WSHSY and CDR2 SAAADI. This CDR3 is built from 13 residues. For the CDR3, the DNA is TGCGCCAGCAGTGGGGGGCCTGGAAACACCATATATTTT. As protein: CASSGGPGNTIYF.

The sample holds many counts of this clonotype. The gene calls are TRBV6-2 or TRBV6-3 and TRBJ1-6; D remains unclear. The CDR3 is made up of 15 amino acids. The germline CDR1 and CDR2 sequences are MNHEY and SVGEGT. The V end was cut by 5 bases, the J end by 10 bases, with 18 bases between. This CDR3 is CASSHRAVEESPLHF. The CDR3 DNA is TGTGCCAGCAGTCACCGTGCGGTCGAGGAATCACCCCTCCACTTT.

This clonotype was picked up many times. This chain uses TRBV20-1 with TRBJ2-7; TRBD1 might be the D (6 bases). The CDR3 length is 15 residues. The germline V gene encodes CDR1 DFQATT and CDR2 SNEGSKA (reference sequence). Trimming removed 7 bases at V and 5 bases at J, with 24 bases between. The CDR3 loop is CSVNAQKAGTNEQYF. In nucleotides, the CDR3 is TGCAGTGTTAACGCCCAAAAGGCAGGGACAAACGAGCAGTACTTC.

This clonotype was recorded at least ten times. The rearrangement uses TRBV30 and TRBJ1-6; D might be TRBD1 (6 bases). This CDR3 comprises 15 residues. V lost 3 bases, J lost 11 bases, and 20 bases lay in between. Per germline, CDR1 GTSNPN and CDR2 SVGIG (reference sequence). CDR3: CAWSTGTGTVAPLHF. The CDR3 DNA reads as TGTGCCTGGAGCACCGGTACAGGGACGGTTGCACCCCTCCACTTT.

On this clonotype: Relative to the germline gene, one junction end is altered; a read error may explain this. This chain uses TRBV5-1 with TRBJ2-1, with unresolved D. Per germline, CDR1 SGHRS and CDR2 YFSETQ. The CDR3 is 15 residues long. CDR3 amino acids: CASSPYVDPYNEQLF. The CDR3 DNA follows: TGTGCCAGCAGCCCTTACGTGGATCCGTACAATGAGCAGCTCTTC. The entire variable domain, with the rest obtained from reference TRBV5-1 and TRBJ2-1, is as follows: KAGVTQTPRYLIKTRGQQVTLSCSPISGHRSVSWYQQTPGQGLQFLFEYFSETQRNKGNFPGRFSGRQFSNSRSEMNVSTLELGDSALYLCASSPYVDPYNEQLFGPGTRLTVL.

This clonotype has a handful of counts. The chain links TRBV6-6 to TRBJ1-1; TRBD1 matches at 9 bases. The V segment lost 5 bases and the J segment 6 bases; nucleotides outside the gene matches: 13. The CDR3 has 16 residues. Germline CDR1 MNHNY, CDR2 SVGAGI (reference sequence). Written as DNA, the CDR3 is TGTGCCAGCAGTGAGGATTCCGGGACAGGGACCGCTGAAGCTTTCTTT. It is translated as CASSEDSGTGTAEAFF.

CDR3 region: CASSEWGRNEQYF. The CDR3 DNA reads as TGTGCCAGCAGTGAATGGGGGCGCAATGAGCAGTATTTT. This chain joins TRBV25-1 and TRBJ2-3; a weak D match, TRBD1 (6 bases). From germline, CDR1 is MGHDK and CDR2 SYGVNS. The CDR3 is 13 residues long. The V end lost 1 base, the J end lost 11 bases, and 13 bases lay between the germline ends.

This clonotype was seen ten or more times. The rearrangement uses TRBV10-3 and TRBJ2-7; D is perhaps TRBD2 (5 bases). Trimming took 4 bases from V and 4 from J, leaving 11 bases between them. CDR1 and CDR2 (germline): ENHRY, SYGVKD. CDR3 length: 13 amino acids. Here the CDR3 reads CAISAEGRYEQYF. CDR3 in DNA: TGTGCCATCAGTGCAGAGGGTAGGTACGAGCAGTACTTC.

This clonotype was seen repeatedly, ten times or more. This chain uses TRBV6-5 with TRBJ2-7; 8 bases align to TRBD1. Germline V CDR1 and CDR2: MNHEY, SVGAGI. The CDR3 is 18 residues long. V shed 5 bases, J shed 3 bases, and the junction held 18 bases outside the gene matches. In DNA form, the CDR3 reads TGTGCCAGCAGTCCTGCAACCGCCGGGACAGGTCCCTTCTACGAGCAGTACTTC. Its translation: CASSPATAGTGPFYEQYF.

This clonotype was recorded many times. CDR3 in DNA: TGTGCCAGTAAACTCTCGAACACCGGGGAGCTGTTTTTT. This translates into CASKLSNTGELFF. The chain uses TRBV19 and TRBJ2-2; no reliable D call. The CDR3 loop spans 13 amino acids. Trimming removed 7 bases from V and 0 bases from J, with 6 bases in between. Germline V gene sequence: CDR1 LNHDA, CDR2 SQIVND (reference sequence).

This clonotype was detected many times. In nucleotides, the CDR3 is TGTGCCAGCAGCTTATTGGCAGGGACCGGGGAGCTGTTTTTT. Translation: CASSLLAGTGELFF. This chain connects TRBV7-3 to TRBJ2-2; D perhaps matches TRBD1 (5 bases). Trimming stripped 2 bases from V and 5 bases from J, with 9 bases between. The CDR3 loop spans 14 amino acids. Germline CDR1 SGHTA, CDR2 FQGTGA.

Comment on this clonotype: A much larger clone lies one base from this, so it may be a read error. The rearrangement joins TRBV9 to TRBJ2-2, with TRBD1 identical over 9 bases. The CDR3 is made up of 16 amino acids. V trimming: 2 bases; J trimming: 4 bases; junction bases outside the gene matches: 6. Germline CDR1 reads SGDLS; CDR2 reads YYNGEE. CDR3 coding DNA: TGTGCCAGCAGCGTCTCCGGGACAGGGTCCACCGGGGAGCTGTTTTTT. Translated, it gives CASSVSGTGSTGELFF.

As for this clonotype: A read error may explain this, as a much larger clone is one base away. The V call is TRBV30, the J call TRBJ2-3, with D perhaps TRBD1 or TRBD2 (6 bases each). The germline V gene has CDR1 GTSNPN and CDR2 SVGIG (reference sequence). The CDR3 is 14 amino acids. CDR3 bases: TGTGCCCGGAGTTCCGGGGGCCCGACAGATACGCAGTATTTT. It translates to CARSSGGPTDTQYF.